The sequence of this T cell receptor beta chain was determined in a study of Tregs in tolerant kidney transplant recipients. Study results and caveats: Few patients were studied, so findings need validation in larger groups.

TCRdb's table, derived via immunoSEQ multiplex PCR, lists solely in-frame clones and lacks some. Its table records approximately 49,000 clones. Germline loops: CDR1 MNHNS, CDR2 SASEGT. This CDR3 contains 16 residues. Trimming took 5 bases from V and 7 from J; bases not matched to a gene: 14. To note about this clone: Its antigen is not identified. The read finishes 3 residues shy of the CDR3 end, and the germline J gene is used to complete it.

Unstimulated Tregs (CD4+CD25+CD127-) and CD4+CD25- non-Tregs were sorted from PBMCs. The clonotype was recovered from a human donor who received a combined kidney and bone marrow transplant. This chain uses TRBV6-1 with TRBJ2-3; 8 nucleotides match TRBD1. Sequenced here: CD4+ T cells from blood, sampled before the transplant. CDR3 loop: CASSQDGTGGANTQYF. The part of the CDR3 DNA that was read is TGTGCCAGCAGTCAAGACGGAACAGGGGGTGCGAATACG.